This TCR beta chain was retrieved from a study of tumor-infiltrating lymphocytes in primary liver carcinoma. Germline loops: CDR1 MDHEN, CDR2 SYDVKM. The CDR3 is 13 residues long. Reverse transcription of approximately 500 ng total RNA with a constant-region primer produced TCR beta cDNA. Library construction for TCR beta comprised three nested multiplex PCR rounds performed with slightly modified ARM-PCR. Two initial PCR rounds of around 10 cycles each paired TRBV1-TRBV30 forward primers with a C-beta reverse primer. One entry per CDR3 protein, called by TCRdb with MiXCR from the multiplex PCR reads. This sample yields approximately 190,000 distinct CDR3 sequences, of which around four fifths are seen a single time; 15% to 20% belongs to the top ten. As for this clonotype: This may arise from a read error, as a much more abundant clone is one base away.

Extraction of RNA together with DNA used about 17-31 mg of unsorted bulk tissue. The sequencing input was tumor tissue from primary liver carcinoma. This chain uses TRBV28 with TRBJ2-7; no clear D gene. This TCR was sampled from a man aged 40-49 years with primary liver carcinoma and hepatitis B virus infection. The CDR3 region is CASSQGHNYKQYF. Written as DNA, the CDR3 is TGTGCCAGCAGCCAAGGCCATAACTACAAGCAGTACTTC.